This T cell receptor (beta chain) was captured by sequencing in a study of blood T cell repertoires in COVID-19. Study information: Sources were T cells, B-cell-depleted T cells, or PBMCs; the material itself was cDNA or gDNA.

On this clone: The germline gene is not matched at one end of the junction; a read error may be the cause.

Germline CDR1 and CDR2: SEHNR and FQNEAQ (reference sequence). The CDR3 has 10 amino acids. Profiled with immunoSEQ multiplex PCR; TCRdb holds only in-frame clones, not every one. Of approximately 150,000 clones in the sample, 65% to 90% were seen once. The source material was peripheral blood. The TCR comes from a human donor in a cohort sampled during active COVID-19. This chain uses TRBV7-9 with TRBJ2-7; a weak D match, TRBD1 (6 bases). The CDR3 is CASRQCGTRF. In DNA form, the CDR3 reads TGTGCCAGCAGACAATGTGGGACAAGGTTC.